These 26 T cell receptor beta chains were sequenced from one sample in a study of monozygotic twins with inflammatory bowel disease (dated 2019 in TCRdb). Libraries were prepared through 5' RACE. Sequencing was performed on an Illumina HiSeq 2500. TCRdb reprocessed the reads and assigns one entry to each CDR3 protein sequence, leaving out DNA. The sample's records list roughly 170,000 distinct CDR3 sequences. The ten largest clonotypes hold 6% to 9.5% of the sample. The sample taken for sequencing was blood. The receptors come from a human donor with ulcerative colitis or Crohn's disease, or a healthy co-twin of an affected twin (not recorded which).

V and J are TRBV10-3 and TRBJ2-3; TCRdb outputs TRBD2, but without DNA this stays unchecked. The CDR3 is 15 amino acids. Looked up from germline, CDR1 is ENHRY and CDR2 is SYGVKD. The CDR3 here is CAISELAGDTDTQYF.

This chain's CDR3 is CSARLLGGTEAFF. The gene calls are TRBV20-1 and TRBJ1-1; the TRBD1 assignment by TCRdb is unverifiable without DNA. The CDR3 contains 13 residues. Per the germline V gene, CDR1 is DFQATT and CDR2 is SNEGSKA (reference sequence).

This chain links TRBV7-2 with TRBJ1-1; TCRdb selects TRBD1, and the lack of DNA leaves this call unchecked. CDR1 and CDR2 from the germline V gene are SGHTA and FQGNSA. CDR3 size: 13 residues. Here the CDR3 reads CASRTGGPTEAFF. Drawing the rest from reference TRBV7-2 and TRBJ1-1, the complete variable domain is GAGVSQSPSNKVTEKGKDVELRCDPISGHTALYWYRQSLGQGLEFLIYFQGNSAPDKSGLPSDRFSAERTGGSVSTLTIQRTQQEDSAVYLCASRTGGPTEAFFGQGTRLTVV.

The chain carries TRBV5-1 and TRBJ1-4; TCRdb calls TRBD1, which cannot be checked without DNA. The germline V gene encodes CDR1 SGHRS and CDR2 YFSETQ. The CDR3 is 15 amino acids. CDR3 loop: CASSLETASNEKLFF. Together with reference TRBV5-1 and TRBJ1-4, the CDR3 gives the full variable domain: KAGVTQTPRYLIKTRGQQVTLSCSPISGHRSVSWYQQTPGQGLQFLFEYFSETQRNKGNFPGRFSGRQFSNSRSEMNVSTLELGDSALYLCASSLETASNEKLFFGSGTQLSVL.

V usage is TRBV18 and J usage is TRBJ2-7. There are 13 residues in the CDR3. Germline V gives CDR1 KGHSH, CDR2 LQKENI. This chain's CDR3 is CASSHRKDTEQYF.

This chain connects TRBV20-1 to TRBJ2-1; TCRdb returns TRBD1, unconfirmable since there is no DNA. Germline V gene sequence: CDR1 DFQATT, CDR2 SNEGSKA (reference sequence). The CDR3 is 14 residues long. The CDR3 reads CSSTGDTSYNEQFF.

CDR3 protein: CASSSQSAGELFF. V and J are TRBV7-3 and TRBJ2-2. CDR3 length equals 13 residues. Germline V gene sequence: CDR1 SGHTA, CDR2 FQGTGA.

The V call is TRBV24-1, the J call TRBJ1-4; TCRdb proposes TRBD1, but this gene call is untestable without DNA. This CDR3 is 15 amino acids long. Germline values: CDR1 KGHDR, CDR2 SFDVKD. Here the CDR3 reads CATIPRGGRGEKLFF.

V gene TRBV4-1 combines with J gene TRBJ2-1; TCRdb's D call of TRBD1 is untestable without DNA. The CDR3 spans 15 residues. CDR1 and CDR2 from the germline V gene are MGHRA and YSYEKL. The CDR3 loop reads CASSQPGTGVNEQFF.

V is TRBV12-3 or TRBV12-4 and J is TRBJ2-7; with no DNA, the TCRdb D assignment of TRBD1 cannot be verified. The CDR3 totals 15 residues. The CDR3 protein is CASRPERGVPYEQYF.

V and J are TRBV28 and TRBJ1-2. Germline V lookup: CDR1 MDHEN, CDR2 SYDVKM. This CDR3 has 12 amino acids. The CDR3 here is CASTSYNYGYTF.

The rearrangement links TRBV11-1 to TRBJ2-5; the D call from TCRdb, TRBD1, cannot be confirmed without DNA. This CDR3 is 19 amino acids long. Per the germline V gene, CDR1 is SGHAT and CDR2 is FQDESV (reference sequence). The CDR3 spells CASSFYPRIPTGKQETQYF.

The CDR3 here is CSASPGSGRARDEQFF. The genes are TRBV20-1 and TRBJ2-1; absent DNA, TCRdb's TRBD2 call cannot be checked. There are 16 residues in the CDR3. Germline CDR1 DFQATT, CDR2 SNEGSKA (reference sequence).

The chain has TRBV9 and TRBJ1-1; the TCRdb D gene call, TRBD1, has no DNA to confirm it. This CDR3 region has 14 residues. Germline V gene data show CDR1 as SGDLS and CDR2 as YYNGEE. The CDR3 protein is CASSKGQGRTEAFF.

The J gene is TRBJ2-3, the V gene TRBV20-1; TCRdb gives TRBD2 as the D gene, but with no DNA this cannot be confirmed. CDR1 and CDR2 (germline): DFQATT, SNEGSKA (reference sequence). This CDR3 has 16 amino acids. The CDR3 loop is CSAPSVAGEVGDTQYF.

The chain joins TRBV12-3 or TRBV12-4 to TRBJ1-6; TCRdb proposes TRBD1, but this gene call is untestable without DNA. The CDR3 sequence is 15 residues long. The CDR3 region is CASRSRGQENSPLHF.

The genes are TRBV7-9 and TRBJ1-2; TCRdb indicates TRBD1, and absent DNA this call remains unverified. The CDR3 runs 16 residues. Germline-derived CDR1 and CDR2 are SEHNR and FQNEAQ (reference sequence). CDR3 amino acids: CASSFSGGQGDYGYTF.

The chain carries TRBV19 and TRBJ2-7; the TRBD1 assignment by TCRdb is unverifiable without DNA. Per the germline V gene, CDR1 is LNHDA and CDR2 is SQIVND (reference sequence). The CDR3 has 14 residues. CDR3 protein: CASSIAEGSYEQYF.

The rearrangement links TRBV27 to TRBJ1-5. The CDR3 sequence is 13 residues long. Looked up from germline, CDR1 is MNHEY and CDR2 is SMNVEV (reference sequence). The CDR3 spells CASSYNGDQPQHF.

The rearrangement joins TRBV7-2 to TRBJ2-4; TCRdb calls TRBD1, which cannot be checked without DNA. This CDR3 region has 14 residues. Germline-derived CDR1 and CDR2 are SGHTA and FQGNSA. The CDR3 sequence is CASSLAGGRNMQYF.

Here the CDR3 reads CASSGLILAGEDTQYF. The chain joins TRBV28 to TRBJ2-3; as DNA is missing, the TRBD2 call by TCRdb cannot be tested. Germline assignment: CDR1 MDHEN and CDR2 SYDVKM. CDR3 length equals 16 residues.

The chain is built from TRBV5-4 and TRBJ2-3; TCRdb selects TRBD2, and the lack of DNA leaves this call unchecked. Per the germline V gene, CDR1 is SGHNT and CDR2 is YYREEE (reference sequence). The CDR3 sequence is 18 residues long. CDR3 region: CASSRRFIAGGRTDTQYF.

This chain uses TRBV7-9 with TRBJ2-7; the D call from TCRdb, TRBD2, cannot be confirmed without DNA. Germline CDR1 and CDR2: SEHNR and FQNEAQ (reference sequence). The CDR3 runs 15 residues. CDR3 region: CASSSAGLARYEQYF.

CDR3 loop: CASSPEVAGAGTQYF. This chain connects TRBV18 to TRBJ2-5; TCRdb calls TRBD2, which cannot be checked without DNA. CDR1 and CDR2 (germline): KGHSH, LQKENI. The CDR3 has 15 amino acids.

The CDR3 protein is CSAREQGRDYGYTF. The genes are TRBV20-1 and TRBJ1-2; TCRdb gives TRBD1 as the D gene, but with no DNA this cannot be confirmed. The CDR3 has 14 amino acids. The germline CDR1 and CDR2 sequences are DFQATT and SNEGSKA (reference sequence).

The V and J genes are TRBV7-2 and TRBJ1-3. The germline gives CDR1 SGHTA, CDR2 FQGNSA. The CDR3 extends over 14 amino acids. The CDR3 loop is CASSFLKEGNTIYF.